The 18 T cell receptor beta chains presented below share a single source sample, sequenced in a study of a mutant IDH1 vaccine in newly diagnosed glioma. The antigens for these receptors are not known. Sample time point: week 47, end of study. Topical imiquimod was applied with each vaccine dose, which held 300 ug of mutant IDH1 20-mer peptide. Data came from immunoSEQ multiplex PCR; TCRdb stores just in-frame clones and leaves some out. The table has 9,000 to 13,000 clones, 65% to 85% seen once. This sample comprised PBMCs, obtained from a glioma patient whose treatment included an IDH1 peptide vaccine. The receptors shown here come from a man aged 30 to 45 with glioma.

V gene TRBV27 combines with J gene TRBJ2-3; 10 positions agree with TRBD2. V trimming: 6 bases; J trimming: 0 bases; junction bases outside the gene matches: 3. Germline V gives CDR1 MNHEY, CDR2 SMNVEV (reference sequence). This CDR3 contains 15 residues. This chain's CDR3 is CASRLAGFSTDTQYF. In DNA form, the CDR3 reads TGTGCCAGCAGACTAGCGGGATTTAGCACAGATACGCAGTATTTT.

This chain links TRBV18 with TRBJ1-3; 8 bases are a match to TRBD1. The germline gives CDR1 KGHSH, CDR2 LQKENI. Trimming at V came to 10 bases and at J to 2 bases, leaving 7 bases not matched to a gene. CDR3 size: 14 residues. DNA for the CDR3: TGTGCCACCTCGCAGGGGGCAACTGGAAACACCATATATTTT. This gives the protein CATSQGATGNTIYF.

This clone was seen a single time. The J gene is TRBJ2-5, the V gene TRBV18, with TRBD1 as a possible D gene (6 bases). Trimming took off 4 bases at V and 5 bases at J, with 11 bases between the two ends. The CDR3 has 13 amino acids. Germline-derived CDR1 and CDR2 are KGHSH and LQKENI. The CDR3 loop reads CASSLLTGETQYF. The CDR3 region has the DNA TGTGCCAGCTCACTCTTAACAGGGGAGACCCAGTACTTC.

The rearrangement links TRBV6-1 to TRBJ2-4; tentative D call: TRBD1 (6 bases). Trimming removed 7 bases from V and 0 bases from J, with 13 bases in between. Germline V gives CDR1 MNHNS, CDR2 SASEGT. This CDR3 has 15 residues. Here the CDR3 reads CASMSQGLAKNIQYF. CDR3 nucleotides: TGTGCCAGCATGAGTCAGGGGTTAGCCAAAAACATTCAGTACTTC.

The chain employs TRBV7-9 and TRBJ2-7; 9 bases are a match to TRBD2. V was pared by 0 bases and J by 0 bases, with 3 bases of the junction left unmatched. Germline lookup yields CDR1 SEHNR and CDR2 FQNEAQ (reference sequence). CDR3 length: 16 residues. This CDR3 reads CASSLALAGSSYEQYF. CDR3 coding DNA: TGTGCCAGCAGCTTAGCCCTAGCGGGAAGCTCCTACGAGCAGTACTTC. Full variable domain (rest looked up from reference TRBV7-9 and TRBJ2-7): DTGVSQNPRHKITKRGQNVTFRCDPISEHNRLYWYRQTLGQGPEFLTYFQNEAQLEKSRLLSDRFSAERPKGSFSTLEIQRTEQGDSAMYLCASSLALAGSSYEQYFGPGTRLTVT.

The chain has TRBV7-9 and TRBJ2-1; possibly TRBD2 for D (6 bases). The V end lost 1 base, the J end lost 6 bases, and 10 bases lay between the germline ends. The germline V gene encodes CDR1 SEHNR and CDR2 FQNEAQ (reference sequence). The CDR3 sequence is 14 residues long. The CDR3 DNA follows: TGTGCCAGCAGCTTAGGCCTAGCGACCAATGAGCAGTTCTTC. It is translated as CASSLGLATNEQFF.

This clone was counted between two and nine times. CDR3 nucleotides: TGTGCCAGCAGCTTAGGAGGGGGGGTTCCGAACACTGAAGCTTTCTTT. It encodes CASSLGGGVPNTEAFF. The rearrangement uses TRBV7-6 and TRBJ1-1; tentatively, D is TRBD1 (6 bases). With 1 base removed from V and 1 base from J, the gap between germline ends came to 13 bases. CDR1 SGHVS and CDR2 FNYEAQ come from the germline V gene. The CDR3 consists of 16 residues.

V and J are TRBV7-2 and TRBJ1-3; D might be TRBD1 (6 bases). The CDR3 extends over 17 amino acids. Trimming left V 8 bases short and J 3 bases short, with 23 bases between. Germline V gene sequence: CDR1 SGHTA, CDR2 FQGNSA. CDR3 nucleotide sequence: TGTGCCAGCTCCCTTTGGGGGGCGCGAGGGGTTGGAAACACCATATATTTT. It is translated as CASSLWGARGVGNTIYF.

The CDR3, as DNA: TGTGCCTGGAGTCGGTCCAGCAATCAGCCCCAGCATTTT. Its translation: CAWSRSSNQPQHF. The V call is TRBV30, the J call TRBJ1-5; D not certain. CDR1 and CDR2 from the germline V gene are GTSNPN and SVGIG (reference sequence). The ends were cut back, 2 bases at V and 1 base at J, with 6 bases in the middle. The CDR3 extends over 13 amino acids. Based on the CDR3 plus reference TRBV30 and TRBJ1-5, the full variable domain is SQTIHQWPATLVQPVGSPLSLECTVEGTSNPNLYWYRQAAGRGLQLLFYSVGIGQISSEVPQNLSASRPQDRQFILSSKKLLLSDSGFYLCAWSRSSNQPQHFGDGTRLSIL.

CDR3 loop: CASSPSGGGYEQYF. The CDR3 DNA follows: TGTGCCAGCAGCCCCAGCGGAGGGGGCTACGAGCAGTACTTC. V gene TRBV14 combines with J gene TRBJ2-7; tentatively, D is TRBD1 or TRBD2 (6 bases each). Trimming left V 4 bases short and J 3 bases short, with 13 bases between. The CDR3 contains 14 residues. The germline CDR1 and CDR2 sequences are SGHDN and FVKESK.

The V gene is TRBV7-9, the J gene TRBJ2-5; tentative D call: TRBD2 (5 bases). CDR3 length: 14 amino acids. V was trimmed by 2 bases and J by 1 base, leaving 8 bases between them. Germline-derived CDR1 and CDR2 are SEHNR and FQNEAQ (reference sequence). The CDR3 here is CASSLSRAQETQYF. In DNA, the CDR3 is TGTGCCAGCAGCTTATCGCGGGCCCAAGAGACCCAGTACTTC.

V usage is TRBV6-5 and J usage is TRBJ2-3; D is unresolved. The V gene lost 5 bases and the J gene lost 0 bases, with 9 bases spanning the gap. Germline-derived CDR1 and CDR2 are MNHEY and SVGAGI. There are 14 residues in the CDR3. This CDR3 reads CASSTRVSTDTQYF. The CDR3 coding sequence is TGTGCCAGCAGTACAAGGGTTAGCACAGATACGCAGTATTTT.

The J gene is TRBJ1-1, the V gene TRBV7-9; D is unresolved. V lost 1 base and J lost 1, with 7 bases in between. The germline V gene encodes CDR1 SEHNR and CDR2 FQNEAQ (reference sequence). The CDR3 contains 14 residues. This CDR3 is CASSLVTANTEAFF. The CDR3 nucleotides read TGTGCCAGCAGCTTAGTTACGGCGAACACTGAAGCTTTCTTT.

The genes are TRBV28 and TRBJ1-1; a weak D match, TRBD1 (5 bases). The CDR3 consists of 14 residues. V dropped 6 bases and J dropped 3 bases, with 14 bases sitting between them. Germline-derived CDR1 and CDR2 are MDHEN and SYDVKM. This chain's CDR3 is CASRWGLGDTEAFF. DNA of the CDR3: TGTGCCAGCAGATGGGGACTTGGGGACACTGAAGCTTTCTTT.

V is TRBV4-1 and J is TRBJ2-7; tentative D call: TRBD2 (5 bases). The CDR3 runs to 16 residues. CDR1 and CDR2 from the germline V gene are MGHRA and YSYEKL. Trimming took off 4 bases at V and 1 base at J, with 17 bases between the two ends. The CDR3 loop is CASSPPAGIDSYEQYF. DNA for the CDR3: TGCGCCAGCAGCCCCCCGGCCGGGATCGATTCCTACGAGCAGTACTTC.

This chain links TRBV7-2 with TRBJ1-2; 9 bases are a match to TRBD1. J was trimmed by 7 bases and V by 3 bases; bases with no gene match: 9. The V gene's germline CDR1 is SGHTA and CDR2 FQGNSA. This CDR3 spans 15 amino acids. The CDR3 is CASSLLTGGASGYTF. For the CDR3, the DNA is TGTGCCAGCAGCTTGCTTACAGGGGGCGCGAGTGGCTACACCTTC.

The V call is TRBV27, the J call TRBJ2-7; possible D gene TRBD1, 6 bases. From germline, CDR1 is MNHEY and CDR2 SMNVEV (reference sequence). There are 13 residues in the CDR3. Trimming pared 2 bases from V and 6 bases from J, leaving 11 bases between. The CDR3 DNA follows: TGTGCCAGCAGTTTAGGAATCAGGGGCGAGCAGTACTTC. It codes for CASSLGIRGEQYF.

V and J are TRBV9 and TRBJ2-1, with TRBD2 matching over 11 bases. Per the germline V gene, CDR1 is SGDLS and CDR2 is YYNGEE. Trimming cost V 3 bases and J 0 bases; bases outside gene matches: 11. The CDR3 consists of 19 residues. DNA for the CDR3: TGTGCCAGCAGCGGATTATTAGCGGGAGGGTTGAGCTCCTACAATGAGCAGTTCTTC. This translates into CASSGLLAGGLSSYNEQFF.